These 26 T cell receptor beta chains share one sample of origin, sequenced in a study of T cell responses to AZD1222 COVID-19 vaccine. Sequencing used immunoSEQ multiplex PCR; TCRdb keeps in-frame clones, though not all of them. The table lists about 81,000 clones, roughly 85% of them singletons. Specimen: peripheral blood, collected 28 days after the second AZD1222 dose. These receptors were collected from an adult who received the AZD1222 COVID-19 vaccine.

The rearrangement joins TRBV5-1 to TRBJ1-4, with D uncertain. V was shortened by 3 bases and J by 0 bases, with 9 bases between the two germline ends. The CDR3 runs 15 residues. Germline assignment: CDR1 SGHRS and CDR2 YFSETQ. CDR3: CASSSSLATNEKLFF. The CDR3 DNA sequence: TGCGCCAGCAGCTCCTCTCTTGCAACTAATGAAAAACTGTTTTTT. The entire variable domain, with the rest obtained from reference TRBV5-1 and TRBJ1-4, is as follows: KAGVTQTPRYLIKTRGQQVTLSCSPISGHRSVSWYQQTPGQGLQFLFEYFSETQRNKGNFPGRFSGRQFSNSRSEMNVSTLELGDSALYLCASSSSLATNEKLFFGSGTQLSVL.

V usage is TRBV2 and J usage is TRBJ2-1; TRBD2 matches at 9 bases. CDR1 is SNHLY, CDR2 FYNNEI, per germline. CDR3 size: 13 residues. Trimming removed 7 bases from V and 7 bases from J; junction bases left unmatched: 5. For the CDR3, the DNA is TGTGCCAGCACCCTAGCGGGACGAAATGAGCAGTTCTTC. Translated: CASTLAGRNEQFF.

The chain carries TRBV11-2 and TRBJ1-5, with D tentatively TRBD1 (6 bases). Germline lookup yields CDR1 SGHAT and CDR2 FQNNGV. CDR3 length: 13 residues. Trimming removed 7 bases from V and 4 bases from J, with 11 bases in between. Here the CDR3 reads CASTRDRNQPQHF. The DNA of the CDR3 is TGTGCCAGCACCCGCGACAGGAATCAGCCCCAGCATTTT.

V gene TRBV6-1 combines with J gene TRBJ1-2; D is unresolved. Trimming pared 1 base from V and 4 bases from J, leaving 4 bases between. CDR1 and CDR2 from the germline V gene are MNHNS and SASEGT. The CDR3 sequence is 12 residues long. CDR3 protein: CASSEDSYGYTF. CDR3 nucleotides: TGTGCCAGCAGTGAAGACAGCTATGGCTACACCTTC.

The J gene is TRBJ2-2, the V gene TRBV27; D call uncertain. Germline assignment: CDR1 MNHEY and CDR2 SMNVEV (reference sequence). V lost 4 bases and J lost 4, with 10 bases in between. CDR3 length: 14 residues. In nucleotides, the CDR3 is TGTGCCAGCAGTTACCTTATGAGCACCGGGGAGCTGTTTTTT. It yields the protein CASSYLMSTGELFF.

This sequence joins TRBV3-1 (or the pseudogene TRBV3-2) and TRBJ2-7; 8 bases are a match to TRBD2. The CDR3 is 15 amino acids. The trim removed 4 bases at V and 4 bases at J, leaving 9 bases unmatched. CDR1 is LGHDT, CDR2 YNNKEL, per germline (reference sequence). The CDR3 DNA reads TGTGCCAGCAGCCGTTGGGAAATAGCGGGGTACGAGCAGTACTTC. Translated: CASSRWEIAGYEQYF.

The chain links TRBV10-3 to TRBJ2-2; 11 bases align to TRBD1. V shed 6 bases and J 7 bases; nucleotides not matched to a gene: 7. Germline CDR1 and CDR2: ENHRY and SYGVKD. The CDR3 contains 15 residues. The CDR3 reads CAIRLGQGAGGELFF. CDR3 sequence (DNA): TGTGCCATCAGACTAGGACAGGGGGCCGGCGGGGAGCTGTTTTTT.

The V call is TRBV18, the J call TRBJ1-5, with D perhaps matching TRBD1 (6 bases). The CDR3 sequence is 15 residues long. Germline-derived CDR1 and CDR2 are KGHSH and LQKENI. Trimming removed 0 bases at V and 6 bases at J, with 12 bases between. CDR3 in amino acids: CASSPPGQGGQPQHF. The CDR3 DNA follows: TGTGCCAGCTCACCACCGGGACAAGGAGGTCAGCCCCAGCATTTT.

This chain joins TRBV19 and TRBJ1-4; D not resolved. The germline V gene encodes CDR1 LNHDA and CDR2 SQIVND (reference sequence). With 3 bases removed from V and 0 bases from J, the gap between germline ends came to 8 bases. The CDR3 is 15 amino acids. Written as DNA, the CDR3 is TGTGCCAGTAGTATTCTGGTTGCAACTAATGAAAAACTGTTTTTT. Translation: CASSILVATNEKLFF.

The V and J genes are TRBV13 and TRBJ2-5, with TRBD2 matching over 10 bases. Germline V gives CDR1 PRHDT, CDR2 FYEKMQ (reference sequence). Trimming removed 2 bases from V and 5 bases from J; junction bases left unmatched: 8. The CDR3 spans 16 residues. CDR3 residues: CASSLSSGGALETQYF. As DNA, the CDR3 is TGTGCCAGCAGCTTATCCAGCGGGGGGGCTTTGGAGACCCAGTACTTC.

CDR3 amino acids: CASSLTPGQGNSPLHF. The CDR3 DNA follows: TGTGCCAGCAGCTTAACCCCGGGACAGGGGAATTCACCCCTCCACTTT. This chain joins TRBV7-2 and TRBJ1-6; 10 bases map to TRBD1. This CDR3 is built from 16 residues. V was pared by 2 bases and J by 7 bases, with 5 bases of the junction left unmatched. Germline loops: CDR1 SGHTA, CDR2 FQGNSA.

This clone was counted once. The chain links TRBV20-1 to TRBJ1-1, with D hard to call. V was clipped by 3 bases and J by 7 bases, with 9 bases between them. This CDR3 is built from 11 residues. Germline assignment: CDR1 DFQATT and CDR2 SNEGSKA (reference sequence). This CDR3 is CSASGDGEAFF. In DNA form, the CDR3 reads TGCAGTGCTAGCGGCGACGGTGAAGCTTTCTTT.

This clone was recorded only once. The genes are TRBV15 and TRBJ2-5; a weak D match, TRBD1 (6 bases). The CDR3 totals 15 residues. Germline CDR1 is LNHNV and CDR2 is YYDKDF (reference sequence). The ends were cut back, 1 base at V and 5 bases at J, with 14 bases in the middle. This chain's CDR3 is CATSRATGLSETQYF. The CDR3 bases are TGTGCCACCAGCAGAGCAACAGGGTTATCGGAGACCCAGTACTTC.

The rearrangement joins TRBV7-9 to TRBJ1-6; 7 bases agree with TRBD1. The CDR3 runs to 14 residues. With 2 bases clipped from V and 8 bases from J, the junction kept 3 bases outside the gene matches. Germline V lookup: CDR1 SEHNR, CDR2 FQNEAQ (reference sequence). The CDR3 nucleotides are TGTGCCAGCAGCTTAACAACAGGGGATTCACCCCTCCACTTT. This gives the protein CASSLTTGDSPLHF.

This chain links TRBV30 with TRBJ1-1; D perhaps matches TRBD1 (5 bases). In germline, CDR1 is GTSNPN, CDR2 SVGIG (reference sequence). The ends were cut back, 4 bases at V and 5 bases at J, with 14 bases in the middle. This CDR3 has 13 amino acids. The CDR3 loop reads CAWKTIGGTEAFF. The CDR3, as DNA: TGTGCCTGGAAAACAATTGGGGGAACTGAAGCTTTCTTT.

CDR3 sequence reads: CASSLEVARPWGYTF. CDR3 sequence (DNA): TGTGCCAGCAGCTTGGAGGTCGCCCGTCCATGGGGCTACACCTTC. The rearrangement uses TRBV5-4 and TRBJ1-2, with D unresolved. Trimming took 0 bases from V and 8 from J, leaving 17 bases between them. CDR1 and CDR2 from the germline V gene are SGHNT and YYREEE (reference sequence). The CDR3 is 15 residues long.

The chain combines TRBV2 with TRBJ1-6; unclear D gene. The germline gives CDR1 SNHLY, CDR2 FYNNEI. The CDR3 sequence is 16 residues long. V was clipped by 7 bases and J by 2 bases, with 15 bases between them. This CDR3 reads CASTAVGDAYNSPLHF. CDR3 nucleotides: TGTGCCAGCACCGCCGTTGGGGATGCCTATAATTCACCCCTCCACTTT. The full variable domain, with the rest looked up from reference TRBV2 and TRBJ1-6, is EPEVTQTPSHQVTQMGQEVILRCVPISNHLYFYWYRQILGQKVEFLVSFYNNEISEKSEIFDDQFSVERPDGSNFTLKIRSTKLEDSAMYFCASTAVGDAYNSPLHFGNGTRLTVT.

The V and J genes are TRBV5-8 and TRBJ1-3; maybe TRBD1 (6 bases). The CDR3 spans 15 residues. Germline values: CDR1 SGHTS, CDR2 YDEGEE. V was cut by 4 bases and J by 8 bases, with 19 bases left in between. CDR3 amino acids: CASSQDSGVWDTIYF. The CDR3 DNA sequence: TGTGCCAGCAGCCAGGACTCAGGGGTTTGGGACACCATATATTTT.

This sequence joins TRBV5-1 and TRBJ2-3; TRBD2 aligns across 15 bases. Germline CDR1 and CDR2: SGHRS and YFSETQ. The length of the CDR3 is 14 residues. V dropped 4 bases and J dropped 11; count of bases not matched to a gene: 5. CDR3 loop: CASSPGLAGGGQYF. In DNA, the CDR3 is TGCGCCAGCAGCCCGGGACTAGCGGGAGGAGGGCAGTATTTT.

The chain employs TRBV11-2 and TRBJ2-7, with D uncertain. V dropped 6 bases and J dropped 0 bases, with 12 bases sitting between them. CDR3 length equals 14 residues. CDR1 is SGHAT and CDR2 is FQNNGV in the germline V gene. CDR3 sequence reads: CASRATPNSYEQYF. CDR3 sequence (DNA): TGTGCCAGCAGGGCGACACCAAACTCCTACGAGCAGTACTTC.

The genes are TRBV5-5 and TRBJ1-5; D is uncertain. Germline V gene lookup returns CDR1 SGHKS and CDR2 YYEKEE (reference sequence). V dropped 4 bases and J dropped 5 bases, with 10 bases sitting between them. The CDR3 has 13 residues. CDR3 bases: TGTGCCAGCAGCCCCGAACGCGATCAGCCCCAGCATTTT. This translates into CASSPERDQPQHF.

This chain connects TRBV28 to TRBJ1-2, with D hard to call. Per germline, CDR1 MDHEN and CDR2 SYDVKM. V was trimmed by 7 bases and J by 8 bases, leaving 23 bases between them. The CDR3 length is 15 residues. CDR3 protein: CASIRVEGAVVGYTF. The CDR3 DNA reads TGTGCCAGCATAAGGGTGGAGGGCGCAGTCGTCGGCTACACCTTC.

This clone occurred a few times. CDR3 loop: CASSLNGGSSYEQYF. The CDR3 DNA follows: TGTGCCAGCTCCTTAAACGGGGGGAGCTCCTACGAGCAGTACTTC. V is TRBV7-3 and J is TRBJ2-7, with TRBD2 matching over 7 bases. The germline V gene encodes CDR1 SGHTA and CDR2 FQGTGA. This CDR3 is 15 amino acids long. With 8 bases clipped from V and 0 bases from J, the junction kept 10 bases outside the gene matches. Using reference TRBV7-3 and TRBJ2-7 for the parts outside the CDR3, the full variable domain is GAGVSQTPSNKVTEKGKYVELRCDPISGHTALYWYRQSLGQGPEFLIYFQGTGAADDSGLPNDRFFAVRPEGSVSTLKIQRTERGDSAVYLCASSLNGGSSYEQYFGPGTRLTVT.

The chain is built from TRBV12-5 and TRBJ2-1; 7 bases line up with TRBD2. The CDR3 length is 16 residues. Germline V CDR1 and CDR2: LGHNT, FRNRAP. With V trimmed by 0 bases and J by 5 bases, 7 bases remained unmatched. The CDR3 DNA is TGTGCTAGTGGTTTGGTATTGGGAGGGGTCCACAATGAGCAGTTCTTC. Translated, it gives CASGLVLGGVHNEQFF.

CDR3 nucleotides: TGTGCTAGTGGTGGACCGGGACTAGCAGATACGCAGTATTTT. This encodes CASGGPGLADTQYF. The gene calls are TRBV12-5 and TRBJ2-3; 8 bases are a match to TRBD2. Germline lookup yields CDR1 LGHNT and CDR2 FRNRAP. The CDR3 is 14 residues long. The trim removed 5 bases at V and 4 bases at J, leaving 5 bases unmatched.

In its sample, this clone was seen once. V usage is TRBV5-8 and J usage is TRBJ2-2, with D possibly matching TRBD1 (5 bases). Per germline, CDR1 SGHTS and CDR2 YDEGEE. V shed 5 bases and J shed 3 bases, with 17 bases lying between them. The CDR3 spans 16 residues. The DNA of the CDR3 is TGTGCCAGCAGTCATCCAGGGATAGAGGACACCGGGGAGCTGTTTTTT. Its translation is CASSHPGIEDTGELFF.